Listed below are T cell receptor beta chains from one sample, sequenced in a study of cytomegalovirus exposure and HLA in healthy donors. Profiling relied on immunoSEQ multiplex PCR, and the TCRdb table lists in-frame clones only, not all of them. The sample lists 150,000 to 200,000 clones, 62% occurring once. Sample: PBMCs. Receptor source: a man in his forties in good health and CMV-seronegative. Both conserved end residues are part of each CDR3. Fields, in order: CDR3 DNA, CDR3 protein, D gene, clone size, V gene, J gene. A D gene is named only where the DNA matches it firmly. Size is stated for part of the rows, as once, few or many counts, or as a class when the clone is expanded.

TGCGCCAGCAGCTTGGGTCGGGTAGCGCAAGAGACCCAGTACTTC,CASSLGRVAQETQYF,NA,NA,TRBV5-1,TRBJ2-5
TGTGCCAGCAGCTTGGGGACAGGCCCTAATGAAAAACTGTTTTTT,CASSLGTGPNEKLFF,TRBD1,NA,TRBV5-6,TRBJ1-4
TGTGCCAGCAGCGACTTGGGACAGGGAAGGGAAAAACTGTTTTTT,CASSDLGQGREKLFF,TRBD1,NA,TRBV5-4,TRBJ1-4
TGTGCCAGCTTGGGACAGGGGGAGGTTCAGCCCCAGCATTTT,CASLGQGEVQPQHF,TRBD1,few,TRBV28,TRBJ1-5
TGTGCCAGCAGCGAAGTCTTTCAGCGGGGCAATGGTTCACCCCTCCACTTT,CASSEVFQRGNGSPLHF,NA,once,TRBV7-6,TRBJ1-6
TGCGCCAGCAGCCCGGGACAGGGTAAAATCGGCGGGGAGCTGTTTTTT,CASSPGQGKIGGELFF,TRBD1,few,TRBV10-1,TRBJ2-2
TGTGCCACAACCGGGACTATTCCCTACGAGCAGTACTTC,CATTGTIPYEQYF,TRBD2,NA,TRBV2,TRBJ2-7
TGTGCCAGCAGCCTGACTAGGCGGCGGGACAGGCTCGAGCCCCAGCATTTT,CASSLTRRRDRLEPQHF,TRBD1,NA,TRBV5-6,TRBJ1-5
TGTGCCAGCAGTGCAATGGGACTGAATCAGCCCCAGCATTTT,CASSAMGLNQPQHF,NA,NA,TRBV27,TRBJ1-5
TGCGCCAGCAGCTTGGCATCAGACAGGGTCTGGAACACCGGGGAGCTGTTTTTT,CASSLASDRVWNTGELFF,TRBD1,NA,TRBV5-1,TRBJ2-2
TGTGCCAGCAGCTTAGCCGCGGAGGAGTACTTC,CASSLAAEEYF,NA,NA,TRBV7-2,TRBJ2-7
TGTGCCTGGAGTTCGATCCCCAGAAGAAACACCATATACTTT,CAWSSIPRRNTIYF,NA,NA,TRBV30,TRBJ1-3
TGTGCCAGCAGCCCCCCCCCGCGCGGGAACACTGAAGCTTTCTTT,CASSPPPRGNTEAFF,NA,NA,TRBV7-2,TRBJ1-1
TGCGCCAGCAGCTTGGGGACAGGGGACCAGAGTCAGCCCCAGCATTTT,CASSLGTGDQSQPQHF,TRBD1,NA,TRBV5-1,TRBJ1-5
TGTGCCAGTAGGAAAATTCTATTACAGGGAACTAATGAAAAACTGTTTTTT,CASRKILLQGTNEKLFF,NA,NA,TRBV19,TRBJ1-4
TGTGCCAGCAGCACCTCGACAGGGCACGAGCAGTACTTC,CASSTSTGHEQYF,TRBD1,NA,TRBV9,TRBJ2-7
TGTGCCAGCAGCTTTTCGGGGGGAAGCAATCAGCCCCAGCATTTT,CASSFSGGSNQPQHF,NA,NA,TRBV7-2,TRBJ1-5
TGCGCCAGCAGCGGGACTAGCGGGCAGAGCACAGATACGCAGTATTTT,CASSGTSGQSTDTQYF,TRBD2,NA,TRBV5-1,TRBJ2-3
TGTGCCAGCAGCTTCACACCCACCGGGGAGCTGTTTTTT,CASSFTPTGELFF,NA,NA,TRBV5-5,TRBJ2-2
TGCGCCAGCAGTCCAGACGTTACGGGACAGGGGTCACCCCTCCACTTT,CASSPDVTGQGSPLHF,TRBD1,once,TRBV5-1,TRBJ1-6
TGCAGCGTAACGACAGGGGGCCCCATCTCAAACACTGAAGCTTTCTTT,CSVTTGGPISNTEAFF,TRBD1,NA,TRBV29-1,TRBJ1-1
TGTGCCAGCAGCTTGATGGGAATCGCGGGCACTGAAGCTTTCTTT,CASSLMGIAGTEAFF,NA,once,TRBV5-4,TRBJ1-1
TGTGCCAGTTCATTAGGGGCATGGGACACTGAAGCTTTCTTT,CASSLGAWDTEAFF,NA,NA,TRBV6-1,TRBJ1-1
TGCGCCAGCAGACACGTGGGCAGGCTACTCACAGATACGCAGTATTTT,CASRHVGRLLTDTQYF,NA,NA,TRBV4-1,TRBJ2-3
TGCGCCAGCAGCCGTCAGGGGGCTCCAAGCTCCTACAATGAGCAGTTCTTC,CASSRQGAPSSYNEQFF,TRBD1,NA,TRBV4-1,TRBJ2-1
TGCGCCAGCAGCCCTATGCCCTTGACTAGCGGAACGAACACCGGGGAGCTGTTTTTT,CASSPMPLTSGTNTGELFF,TRBD2,NA,TRBV4-3,TRBJ2-2
TGTGCCAGCAGCTTAGCGTCACAGGACGGGACCCAGTACTTC,CASSLASQDGTQYF,NA,NA,TRBV7-9,TRBJ2-5
TGTGCCAGCAGGCCCCCGGGACAGTCCTACGAGCAGTACTTC,CASRPPGQSYEQYF,TRBD1,few,TRBV27,TRBJ2-7
TGTGCCAGCAGATCTAGCTTAAAAGATACGCAGTATTTT,CASRSSLKDTQYF,NA,NA,TRBV6-5,TRBJ2-3
TGTGCCAGCTCACCCCGACAGGGGAGCACAGATACGCAGTATTTT,CASSPRQGSTDTQYF,TRBD1,NA,TRBV18,TRBJ2-3
TGTGCCAGCAGATGGTGGGGACAGCGGTCCTACGAGCAGTACTTC,CASRWWGQRSYEQYF,NA,few,TRBV21-1,TRBJ2-7
TGTGCCAGCAGTGACGGCGGGATAACAGGGGCCAACGTCCTGACTTTC,CASSDGGITGANVLTF,NA,NA,TRBV6-4,TRBJ2-6
TGTGCCAGCAGTCGATCCGGGACTGAAAATGAGCAGTTCTTC,CASSRSGTENEQFF,NA,NA,TRBV6-1,TRBJ2-1